These 26 T cell receptor beta chains originate from one sample sequenced in a study of blood T cell repertoires in COVID-19. The table came from immunoSEQ multiplex PCR; TCRdb's copy has only in-frame clones and leaves some out. The repertoire holds approximately 450,000 clones, with over 75% as singletons. The sequenced sample consisted of PBMCs or T cells enriched from blood (not recorded which). These receptors were collected from a man aged 25 to 40 who had recovered from COVID-19.

This chain links TRBV28 with TRBJ2-7; 12 bases are shared with TRBD1. Germline CDR1 MDHEN, CDR2 SYDVKM. The V and J ends lost 7 bases and 6 bases, in that order; junction bases with no gene match: 7. CDR3 size: 14 residues. The CDR3 loop reads CASIAGQGASEQYF. The CDR3 bases are TGTGCCAGCATCGCGGGACAGGGGGCCTCCGAGCAGTACTTC.

The J gene is TRBJ2-7, the V gene TRBV15; 10 bases map to TRBD1. Germline assignment: CDR1 LNHNV and CDR2 YYDKDF (reference sequence). This CDR3 comprises 18 residues. V gave up 1 base and J gave up 4 bases; unmatched junction bases: 13. The CDR3 DNA follows: TGTGCCACCAGCAGAGGAACCGGGACAGGGGTTAAGGGGTACGAGCAGTACTTC. Protein product: CATSRGTGTGVKGYEQYF.

The chain employs TRBV2 and TRBJ2-7; 8 nucleotides match TRBD1. The CDR3 is made up of 14 amino acids. After removal of 6 bases from V and 5 bases from J, the junction contained 9 bases not matched to a gene. Germline values: CDR1 SNHLY, CDR2 FYNNEI. CDR3 residues: CASRADRVRNEQYF. The CDR3 region has the DNA TGTGCCAGCAGAGCGGACAGGGTCAGGAACGAGCAGTACTTC.

The chain is built from TRBV2 and TRBJ1-6, with D possibly being TRBD1 (5 bases). V dropped 1 base and J dropped 10 bases, with 23 bases sitting between them. This CDR3 is 18 amino acids long. Germline-derived CDR1 and CDR2 are SNHLY and FYNNEI. CDR3 sequence: CASSEEYQGLGVGSPLHF. The DNA of the CDR3 is TGTGCCAGCAGTGAAGAGTACCAGGGACTTGGAGTAGGATCACCCCTCCACTTT.

The V and J genes are TRBV6-5 and TRBJ2-3; 14 bases line up with TRBD2. Germline CDR1 is MNHEY and CDR2 is SVGAGI. V trimming: 5 bases; J trimming: 4 bases; junction bases outside the gene matches: 2. This CDR3 has 15 amino acids. Here the CDR3 DNA reads TGTGCCAGCAGTCCGACTAGCGGGGGGGCAGATACGCAGTATTTT. Its translation is CASSPTSGGADTQYF.

The chain couples TRBV29-1 to TRBJ1-2; 7 bases align to TRBD1. CDR1 is SQVTM, CDR2 ANQGSEA, per germline. J was trimmed by 8 bases and V by 5 bases; bases with no gene match: 20. The CDR3 extends over 16 amino acids. CDR3 DNA: TGCAGCGTTACAAGATTTCCGGGACAGAGGCCCGAGGGCTACACCTTC. It translates to CSVTRFPGQRPEGYTF.

The J gene is TRBJ2-2, the V gene TRBV6-5; possibly TRBD1 for D (6 bases). Trimming pared 6 bases from V and 4 bases from J, leaving 6 bases between. CDR1 and CDR2 (germline): MNHEY, SVGAGI. The CDR3 has 12 amino acids. CDR3 sequence: CASRDSTGELFF. The CDR3 DNA follows: TGTGCCAGCAGGGACAGCACCGGGGAGCTGTTTTTT.

The gene calls are TRBV11-2 and TRBJ2-1, with D perhaps matching TRBD2 (5 bases). Germline loops: CDR1 SGHAT, CDR2 FQNNGV. The CDR3 covers 14 residues. Between the trimmed V and J ends, which lost 1 base and 8 bases, there was a span of 12 bases. Here the CDR3 DNA reads TGTGCCAGCAGCTTAGGGGGAGCGGTCGATGAGCAGTTCTTC. Protein product: CASSLGGAVDEQFF.

A note on this clone: The junction departs from germline at one end; a sequencing error may be responsible. The chain uses TRBV28 and TRBJ2-1, with 12 positions matching TRBD2. This CDR3 has 15 residues. Germline lookup yields CDR1 MDHEN and CDR2 SYDVKM. The CDR3 protein is CASTPSGRGINEQFF. DNA of the CDR3: TGTGCTAGCACCCCTAGCGGGAGGGGGATCAATGAGCAGTTCTTC. The full variable domain, in which reference TRBV28 and TRBJ2-1 provide the parts outside the CDR3, is DVKVTQSSRYLVKRTGEKVFLECVQDMDHENMFWYRQDPGLGLRLIYFSYDVKMKEKGDIPEGYSVSREKKERFSLILESASTNQTSMYLCASTPSGRGINEQFFGPGTRLTVL.

The V call is TRBV4-1, the J call TRBJ1-5, with 8 nucleotides matching TRBD1. The CDR3 length is 14 residues. Trimming at V came to 1 base and at J to 5 bases, leaving 1 base not matched to a gene. Germline V CDR1 and CDR2: MGHRA, YSYEKL. The CDR3 reads CASSQGQGYQPQHF. Here the CDR3 DNA reads TGCGCCAGCAGCCAAGGACAGGGGTATCAGCCCCAGCATTTT.

This chain connects TRBV29-1 to TRBJ2-7, with 14 bases matching TRBD2. Germline CDR1 reads SQVTM; CDR2 reads ANQGSEA. CDR3 length: 14 amino acids. V was clipped by 7 bases and J by 5 bases; unmatched bases: 7. The CDR3 nucleotides read TGCAGCGGATCCGGGACTAGCGGGAGTAACGAGCAGTACTTC. Translated, it gives CSGSGTSGSNEQYF.

V gene TRBV19 combines with J gene TRBJ2-1; the D gene is possibly TRBD2 (6 bases). Per the germline V gene, CDR1 is LNHDA and CDR2 is SQIVND (reference sequence). Trimming took off 3 bases at V and 0 bases at J, with 12 bases between the two ends. The CDR3 extends over 16 amino acids. CDR3 in amino acids: CASSIRGKGSYNEQFF. As DNA, the CDR3 is TGTGCCAGTAGTATCCGCGGGAAGGGCTCCTACAATGAGCAGTTCTTC.

This clone has a single count. This chain's CDR3 is CASSPGSGGLNTEAFF. CDR3 bases: TGCGCCAGCAGCCCCGGTAGCGGGGGATTAAACACTGAAGCTTTCTTT. The rearrangement links TRBV5-1 to TRBJ1-1, with a weak D call TRBD1 (5 bases). Trimming shortened V by 4 bases and J by 2 bases, and 18 bases separated the two germline ends. Germline assignment: CDR1 SGHRS and CDR2 YFSETQ. The CDR3 length is 16 residues.

V and J are TRBV16 and TRBJ1-1, with unresolved D. CDR1 KGHSY and CDR2 FQNENV come from the germline V gene. V lost 3 bases and J lost 4, with 6 bases in between. This CDR3 is built from 12 residues. In DNA, the CDR3 is TGTGCCAGCAGCCACGCGGCCACTGAAGCTTTCTTT. Translation gives CASSHAATEAFF.

V is TRBV19 and J is TRBJ2-5, with D maybe TRBD1 (6 bases). V dropped 7 bases and J dropped 2 bases, with 14 bases sitting between them. This CDR3 spans 14 amino acids. Germline V gene data show CDR1 as LNHDA and CDR2 as SQIVND (reference sequence). CDR3 amino acids: CASNNGQGQETQYF. CDR3 bases: TGTGCCAGTAATAACGGCCAGGGGCAAGAGACCCAGTACTTC.

This clone has only one observation. The V call is TRBV4-2, the J call TRBJ2-5; 9 bases align to TRBD2. This CDR3 has 15 residues. V was clipped by 0 bases and J by 5 bases; unmatched bases: 4. Germline CDR1 is LGHNA and CDR2 is YNFKEQ. CDR3 sequence: CASSQEAGGRETQYF. The CDR3 nucleotides read TGTGCCAGCAGCCAAGAAGCGGGAGGCCGGGAGACCCAGTACTTC.

The genes are TRBV7-6 and TRBJ2-2; 11 bases map to TRBD1. The CDR3 loop spans 17 amino acids. Per the germline V gene, CDR1 is SGHVS and CDR2 is FNYEAQ. V trimming: 5 bases; J trimming: 6 bases; junction bases outside the gene matches: 11. CDR3 loop: CASSTQPDRGRAGELFF. CDR3 in DNA: TGTGCCAGCAGCACCCAACCGGACAGGGGGCGCGCCGGGGAGCTGTTTTTT.

The chain links TRBV7-9 to TRBJ2-5; TRBD2 matches 12 bases. Looked up from germline, CDR1 is SEHNR and CDR2 is FQNEAQ (reference sequence). This CDR3 contains 16 residues. J was trimmed by 5 bases and V by 4 bases; bases with no gene match: 8. As DNA, the CDR3 is TGTGCCAGCAGCTCGAGACTAGCGGGAGTTCTGGAGACCCAGTACTTC. Protein sequence: CASSSRLAGVLETQYF.

This chain connects TRBV14 to TRBJ1-3, with D uncertain. Between the trimmed V and J ends, which lost 4 bases and 2 bases, there was a span of 6 bases. The CDR3 loop spans 13 amino acids. Germline assignment: CDR1 SGHDN and CDR2 FVKESK. The chain's CDR3 is CASSLHTGNTIYF. CDR3 bases: TGTGCCAGCAGCCTACATACTGGAAACACCATATATTTT.

The chain uses TRBV18 and TRBJ1-3, with 7 bases fitting TRBD1. The CDR3 is 16 residues long. Per the germline V gene, CDR1 is KGHSH and CDR2 is LQKENI. V lost 4 bases and J lost 0; bases outside the gene matches: 6. The CDR3 sequence: CASSLGQTISGNTIYF. The CDR3 coding sequence is TGTGCCAGCTCACTGGGACAGACCATCTCTGGAAACACCATATATTTT.

The genes are TRBV5-1 and TRBJ2-7, with a weak D call TRBD2 (5 bases). With 0 bases removed from V and 2 bases from J, the gap between germline ends came to 15 bases. Germline V CDR1 and CDR2: SGHRS, YFSETQ. The CDR3 consists of 16 residues. In DNA, the CDR3 is TGCGCCAGCAGCTTGGCCAGAGCGGTAGGCACCTACGAGCAGTACTTC. This gives the protein CASSLARAVGTYEQYF.

This chain uses TRBV2 with TRBJ2-1; a possible D gene is TRBD1 (6 bases). V lost 11 bases, J lost 7 bases, and 15 bases lay in between. There are 12 residues in the CDR3. Germline CDR1 SNHLY, CDR2 FYNNEI. CDR3 nucleotides: TGTGCCGCAATAGGGGGAACAAATGAGCAGTTCTTC. This gives the protein CAAIGGTNEQFF.

This chain uses TRBV19 with TRBJ2-1; D ambiguous. The CDR3 consists of 14 residues. Germline CDR1 LNHDA, CDR2 SQIVND (reference sequence). Trimming cost V 6 bases and J 12 bases, with 21 bases left between them. For the CDR3, the DNA is TGTGCCAGTAGGTTAACGGAGAGCCGATATCGGCAGTTCTTC. Its protein product is CASRLTESRYRQFF.

V is TRBV5-4 and J is TRBJ2-7; tentatively, D is TRBD2 (6 bases). Germline V CDR1 and CDR2: SGHNT, YYREEE (reference sequence). The CDR3 runs 14 residues. The germline V and J ends were trimmed by 3 bases and 6 bases, with 16 bases remaining between them. The CDR3 DNA reads TGTGCCAGCAGCTCCCGGGACTCGACTTCCGAGCAGTACTTC. This sequence encodes CASSSRDSTSEQYF.

The table lists this clone with a count of one. DNA for the CDR3: TGTGCCAGCAGCCTCGGACTAGACACAGATACGCAGTATTTT. As protein: CASSLGLDTDTQYF. V is TRBV3-1 (or the pseudogene TRBV3-2) and J is TRBJ2-3; 7 bases match TRBD2. The V segment lost 4 bases and the J segment 2 bases; nucleotides outside the gene matches: 3. Germline CDR1 reads LGHDT; CDR2 reads YNNKEL (reference sequence). The CDR3 length is 14 residues.

The chain employs TRBV7-2 and TRBJ2-7, with 7 bases aligning to TRBD1. CDR1 is SGHTA and CDR2 is FQGNSA in the germline V gene. The CDR3 consists of 15 residues. V dropped 5 bases and J dropped 4; count of bases not matched to a gene: 11. For the CDR3, the DNA is TGTGCCAGCAGCAATATGCCGGGACAGCAATACGAGCAGTACTTC. Its protein is CASSNMPGQQYEQYF. The variable domain in full, completed from reference TRBV7-2 and TRBJ2-7, reads GAGVSQSPSNKVTEKGKDVELRCDPISGHTALYWYRQSLGQGLEFLIYFQGNSAPDKSGLPSDRFSAERTGGSVSTLTIQRTQQEDSAVYLCASSNMPGQQYEQYFGPGTRLTVT.